Listed here are 2 T cell receptor beta chains from one sample, sequenced in a study of human T cells and chemical hapten exposure. Total RNA was isolated from unfractionated whole blood. TCRdb re-called the 5' RACE reads with MiXCR, one entry per CDR3 protein. Among 110,000 or so distinct CDR3 sequences listed, roughly 19% were seen once. These receptors were collected from a human donor in good health.

Only a few counts were recorded for this clonotype. The V and J genes are TRBV29-1 and TRBJ2-5; D ambiguous. Trimming pared 4 bases from V and 1 base from J, leaving 10 bases between. The CDR3 has 13 residues. Germline lookup yields CDR1 SQVTM and CDR2 ANQGSEA. The CDR3 loop is CSVAGDSQETQYF. In DNA form, the CDR3 reads TGCAGCGTTGCAGGCGACTCCCAAGAGACCCAGTACTTC.

This clonotype was counted a few times. The V gene is TRBV14, the J gene TRBJ1-1, with no clear D. CDR3 length equals 14 residues. CDR1 and CDR2 (germline): SGHDN, FVKESK. V was cut by 6 bases and J by 0 bases, with 11 bases left in between. CDR3 region: CASSLVGMNTEAFF. The CDR3, as DNA: TGTGCCAGCAGTCTAGTGGGGATGAACACTGAAGCTTTCTTT.